This is a list of T cell receptor beta chains from one sample in a study of blood T cell repertoires in COVID-19. Data came from immunoSEQ multiplex PCR; TCRdb stores just in-frame clones and leaves some out. The data show just over 300,000 clones, with roughly 86% seen just once and less than 2% held by the top ten. The specimen sequenced was peripheral blood. The receptors here all came from a woman in her 30s with COVID-19, enrolled during active disease. The CDR3 runs from the conserved cysteine through the conserved F or W. A D gene is named only where the DNA matches it firmly. The size of a clone is reported for some rows only, either as once, few or many, or as a class for expanded clones.

V gene	clone size	J gene	D gene	CDR3 DNA	CDR3 protein
TRBV27	NA	TRBJ1-1	NA	TGTGCCAGCAGACTGGGAGATGAAGCTTTCTTT	CASRLGDEAFF
TRBV4-3	NA	TRBJ1-6	NA	TGCGCCAGCAGCCTCCAAGATGGGGGGATTTCACCCCTCCACTTT	CASSLQDGGISPLHF
TRBV6-5	NA	TRBJ2-1	TRBD1	TGTGCCAGCAGTTATACACAGGGGAATGAGCAGTTCTTC	CASSYTQGNEQFF
TRBV7-2	few	TRBJ1-1	TRBD1	TGTGCCAGCAGCTTAGGGGCAGGGGGCAACACTGAAGCTTTCTTT	CASSLGAGGNTEAFF
TRBV7-9	NA	TRBJ2-3	NA	TGTGCCAGCAGCTTAGCGGAGGCCCGGACGCAGTATTTT	CASSLAEARTQYF
TRBV6-1	NA	TRBJ2-7	TRBD1	TGTGCCAGCAGTGAAGCGATTACAGGGGGTGACGAGCAGTACTTC	CASSEAITGGDEQYF
TRBV19	NA	TRBJ1-4	NA	TGTGCCAGTAGAAACAGAGCAACTAATGAAAAACTGTTTTTT	CASRNRATNEKLFF
TRBV7-8	NA	TRBJ2-2	NA	TGTGCCAGCAGCTTAGAGCATGGGTGGGCCGTTGCCCGCCCCGGGGAGCTGTTTTTT	CASSLEHGWAVARPGELFF
TRBV5-6	NA	TRBJ1-1	NA	TGTGCCAGCACCCTAGTGGGGGGCACTGAAGCTTTCTTT	CASTLVGGTEAFF
TRBV2	NA	TRBJ2-7	TRBD1	TGTGCCAGCAGTCGGACAGGGGGTGTCTACGAGCAGTACTTC	CASSRTGGVYEQYF
TRBV30	NA	TRBJ1-6	NA	TGTGCCTGGACGGTCTCCTATAATTCACCCCTCCACTTT	CAWTVSYNSPLHF
TRBV19	NA	TRBJ1-3	TRBD1	TGTGCCAGTAGAGACCCGGGACAGGGATCTGGAAACACCATATATTTT	CASRDPGQGSGNTIYF
TRBV25-1	NA	TRBJ2-3	TRBD2	TGTGCCAGCCAGCGGGGGCCCACAGATACGCAGTATTTT	CASQRGPTDTQYF
TRBV4-1	NA	TRBJ2-1	NA	TGCGCCAGCAGCCTAGGGGCGGGGGCGACCAATGAGCAGTTCTTC	CASSLGAGATNEQFF
TRBV15	NA	TRBJ1-6	TRBD1	TGTGCCACCAGCACTCTAAGAGAGGGGGCGCGTTCACCCCTCCACTTT	CATSTLREGARSPLHF
TRBV2	NA	TRBJ2-2	TRBD2	TGTGCCAGCATCCCTTACGGACTAGCGAACACCGGGGAGCTGTTTTTT	CASIPYGLANTGELFF
TRBV9	NA	TRBJ1-2	NA	TGTGCCAGCAGCTCCCGTTTCGCGTCAGGCGATGGCTACACCTTC	CASSSRFASGDGYTF
TRBV9	NA	TRBJ1-2	NA	TGTGCCAGCACCGTAGGGTCAGGAGGCTATGGCTACACCTTC	CASTVGSGGYGYTF
TRBV4-3	NA	TRBJ1-2	NA	TGCGCCAGCAGCCAAGATCGGGACTATGGCTACACCTTC	CASSQDRDYGYTF
TRBV5-4	NA	TRBJ2-1	TRBD2	TGTGCCAGCAGCTTCCGGGACTACAGCAATGAGCAGTTCTTC	CASSFRDYSNEQFF
TRBV2	NA	TRBJ1-2	TRBD1	TGTGCCAGCAGTGAGGACAGGTCTGTTTTTAACTATGGCTACACCTTC	CASSEDRSVFNYGYTF
TRBV3-1/TRBV3-2	NA	TRBJ1-6	NA	TGTGCCAGCAGCCAAGGACTTCTAAATTCACCCCTCCACTTT	CASSQGLLNSPLHF
TRBV6-2/TRBV6-3	NA	TRBJ2-5	TRBD2	TGTGCCAGCAGTTATACTAGCGGAAGGAGGGAGACCCAGTACTTC	CASSYTSGRRETQYF
TRBV5-1	NA	TRBJ2-1	TRBD1	TGCGCCAGCAGCTTGGGACAGGGGGCGCGTGAGTTCTTC	CASSLGQGAREFF
TRBV7-6	once	TRBJ2-5	TRBD1	TGTGCCAGCAGCCCGACAGGGGCCCTATCGGAGACCCAGTACTTC	CASSPTGALSETQYF
TRBV29-1	NA	TRBJ2-1	TRBD2	TGCAGCGCACTAGCGGGCGCCTACAATGAGCAGTTCTTC	CSALAGAYNEQFF
TRBV20-1	NA	TRBJ1-5	NA	TGCAGTGCTAGTACGGGGACACGGCCCAATCAGCCCCAGCATTTT	CSASTGTRPNQPQHF
TRBV10-2	NA	TRBJ1-5	NA	TGCGCCAGCAGTCAGGGTCCCTTAAAGCCCCAGCATTTT	CASSQGPLKPQHF
TRBV15	few	TRBJ1-2	NA	TGTGCCACCAGCAGAGATGTCGACAGGCGCTACACCTTC	CATSRDVDRRYTF
TRBV29-1	NA	TRBJ1-1	TRBD1	TGCAGCGGTCGGACAGGGGAGGCTTTCTTT	CSGRTGEAFF
TRBV7-9	NA	TRBJ2-7	NA	TGTGCCAGCAGTCTCTTGGCAGGGGAGAAGGAGCAGTACTTC	CASSLLAGEKEQYF
TRBV6-5	NA	TRBJ2-7	NA	TGTGCCAGCAGTTATCGGCTCCTTGGCGGCTACGAGCAGTACTTC	CASSYRLLGGYEQYF
TRBV6-5	NA	TRBJ2-1	TRBD2	TGTGCCAGCAGTTACTCTGGAGGGGAGGGTGAGCAGTTCTTC	CASSYSGGEGEQFF
TRBV6-5	NA	TRBJ2-1	TRBD2	TGTGCCAGCAGAGGTAGCGGGGTTTCCTACAATGAGCAGTTCTTC	CASRGSGVSYNEQFF
TRBV5-4	NA	TRBJ1-2	NA	TGTGCCAGCAGCCCCGGGACACCTAACTATGGCTACACCTTC	CASSPGTPNYGYTF
TRBV7-2	NA	TRBJ1-5	TRBD1	TGTGCCAGCAGGTTACAGGGGATTGGCAATCAGCCCCAGCATTTT	CASRLQGIGNQPQHF
TRBV19	NA	TRBJ2-7	TRBD1	TGTGCCAGTAGTACCGGGACAGGGCGGTGGGAGCAGTACTTC	CASSTGTGRWEQYF
TRBV6-5	NA	TRBJ2-1	TRBD1	TGTGCCAGTGGATATGACAGGGGACCCAATGAGCAGTTCTTC	CASGYDRGPNEQFF
TRBV6-5	NA	TRBJ1-5	NA	TGTGCCACCCGGGGGGAGAATTATAGCAATCAGCCCCAGCATTTT	CATRGENYSNQPQHF
TRBV3-1/TRBV3-2	few	TRBJ2-1	NA	TGTGCCAGCAGTCAAGGGCGGGGAGTCTACAATGAGCAGTTCTTC	CASSQGRGVYNEQFF
TRBV2	NA	TRBJ1-1	TRBD1	TGTGCCAGCACAGGGACAGGGAACACTGAAGCTTTCTTT	CASTGTGNTEAFF
TRBV29-1	NA	TRBJ1-1	NA	TGCAGCGTTGATGGCCCCTCGGCGGAGGCTTTCTTT	CSVDGPSAEAFF
TRBV4-1	few	TRBJ1-2	TRBD1	TGCGCCAGCAGCCAGGACAGGGCTAACTATGGCTACACCTTC	CASSQDRANYGYTF
TRBV6-4	many	TRBJ2-1	TRBD1	TGTGCCAGCAGTAATAACCCGGACAGGGCCGATGAGCAGTTCTTC	CASSNNPDRADEQFF
TRBV28	NA	TRBJ1-5	NA	TGTGCCAGCAGTTTAGACGGGGGAGGCAATCAGCCCCAGCATTTT	CASSLDGGGNQPQHF
TRBV3-1/TRBV3-2	NA	TRBJ2-7	NA	TGTGCCAGCAGCCCCAGGACATTTGTCGAGCAGTACTTC	CASSPRTFVEQYF
TRBV19	NA	TRBJ1-1	TRBD1	TGTGCCAGTAGTACTCCGGGACAGGGGGCGTATGGCACTGAAGCTTTCTTT	CASSTPGQGAYGTEAFF
TRBV5-1	NA	TRBJ1-6	TRBD1	TGCGCCAGCAGCCCAGGGGGGAATTCACCCCTCCACTTT	CASSPGGNSPLHF
TRBV5-1	NA	TRBJ1-6	TRBD1	TGCGCCAGCAGCTTGGCCCAGACAGGGGTAGATTCACCCCTCCACTTT	CASSLAQTGVDSPLHF
TRBV6-2/TRBV6-3	NA	TRBJ2-2	TRBD2	TGTGCCAGCAGCCCCACAGGACTAGAAACCGGGGAGCTGTTTTTT	CASSPTGLETGELFF
TRBV7-6	NA	TRBJ2-6	NA	TGTGCCAGCAGCCAAGACAGCCGCCGTTTGGGGGCCAACGTCCTGACTTTC	CASSQDSRRLGANVLTF